The source of this T cell receptor beta chain is a study of blood T cell repertoires in COVID-19 (TCRdb year 2020). Concerning the study at large: Samples covering the acute and convalescent phases of COVID-19 were provided by collaborators in the United States, Italy and Spain. The material from the prospective study consisted of cDNA or gDNA derived from T cells, B-cell-depleted T cells, or PBMCs. Subjects who had been exposed to COVID-19, were actively infected with it, or had recovered from it provided the deeply sampled blood TCRbeta repertoires that made up the dataset. The repertoires were released in a freely available public database meant as a resource for research on the immune response to SARS-CoV-2. Samples were obtained from the ongoing ImmuneRACE study (first 160 participants) and from about 1,300 subjects provided by 6 global collaborators. The sample metadata nearly always contained a de-identified subject ID, COVID-19 status, age in years and sex. Where HLA class I and class II types were available, the types were taken from metadata supplied by the sample provider, not from assay-based typing.

Another Seattle source contributed samples from volunteer blood donors who had recovered from COVID-19. The collaborating institutions used their own protocols to collect whole blood in K2EDTA tubes. For TCRbeta analysis, collaborators shipped samples in one of three forms: frozen whole blood, isolated PBMCs, or DNA extracted from either of those sample types. Broader findings and caveats from the paper: The amount of clinical and demographic metadata varied by source and participant and was provided uncurated.

The germline V gene (reference sequence) gives CDR1 as MNHNY and CDR2 as SVGAGI. For this chain, trimming is 2 bases at the V end and 8 bases at the J end, and the number of junction bases without a gene match is 4. Measured from the cysteine to the phenylalanine, the CDR3 is 15 residues long. Kept here is only the CDR3 DNA, which spans 45 bases and is read in frame from base 1. TCRbeta CDR3 regions were amplified from genomic DNA using the immunoSEQ Assay, a bias-controlled multiplex PCR. The authors processed their data as follows. The number of nucleated cells in each sample was estimated by amplification of reference gene primers within the assay. Sequence reads were collapsed and filtered to measure the absolute abundance of every unique TCRbeta CDR3 rearrangement. For each sample, productive Simpson clonality was calculated as the square root of Simpson's diversity index across productive rearrangements. TCRdb obtained this table from immuneACCESS and retained in-frame rearrangements with V and J assigned. These tables miss some clones; where compared with another copy, unresolved V genes account for less than half of the shortfall, and the remainder is unexplained. For V, J and clone size, that table is used; D and trimming come from the DNA. The sample records a few hundred thousand clones, 87% of which are singletons. The ten largest make up roughly 6.2% of the sample.

As regards this clone: The antigen this receptor binds is unknown. No qualities accompany the bases; no much larger clone lies one base away.

The clonotype originates from a man aged 60 to 75 who had recovered from COVID-19. Recombination linked TRBV6-6 to TRBJ1-4, and 11 bases in between align with TRBD1. Sequenced material: peripheral blood. The nucleotide sequence is given as TGTGCCAGCAGTTACCCGGACAGGGGGCTCGAAAAACTGTTTTTT. Translated, it reads CASSYPDRGLEKLFF.